This entry lists 10 T cell receptor beta chains sequenced from one sample in a study of blood T cell repertoires in COVID-19. TCRdb keeps only in-frame clones here, not all; method: immunoSEQ multiplex PCR. Among roughly 190,000 clones listed, about 88% were seen once. The sample taken for sequencing was PBMCs or T cells enriched from blood (not recorded which). The receptors here all came from a woman aged 35 to 49 in a cohort exposed to, infected with or recovered from COVID-19 (not recorded which).

This chain connects TRBV21-1 to TRBJ2-7; TRBD2 reflects the table's D call only, with no check against the DNA. TRBV21-1 is flagged as a pseudogene. This CDR3 spans 15 amino acids. The CDR3 is CASIAGTSGRNEQYF. The CDR3, as DNA: TGTGCCAGCATCGCGGGGACTAGCGGGAGGAACGAGCAGTACTTC.

The chain combines TRBV4-1 with TRBJ1-1; 7 bases map to TRBD1. The junction had 6 bases not matched to a gene; V was cut back by 5 bases and J by 3 bases. This CDR3 spans 14 amino acids. The V gene's germline CDR1 is MGHRA and CDR2 YSYEKL. In DNA form, the CDR3 reads TGCGCCAGCAGCTACGAGGGACAGCACACTGAAGCTTTCTTT. Translating it yields CASSYEGQHTEAFF.

V usage is TRBV29-1 and J usage is TRBJ2-3; possible D gene TRBD2, 5 bases. The CDR3 consists of 13 residues. V lost 2 bases and J 4 bases, leaving 10 bases between the germline ends. Per germline, CDR1 SQVTM and CDR2 ANQGSEA. The CDR3 region is CSVERASSDTQYF. The CDR3 DNA is TGCAGCGTTGAAAGGGCTAGCTCAGATACGCAGTATTTT.

The chain has TRBV3-1 (or the pseudogene TRBV3-2) and TRBJ2-7, with 10 bases matching TRBD2. CDR3 length: 16 amino acids. V shed 0 bases, J shed 2 bases, and the junction held 4 bases outside the gene matches. CDR1 LGHDT and CDR2 YNNKEL come from the germline V gene (reference sequence). In DNA form, the CDR3 reads TGTGCCAGCAGCCAAGATCGGCTAGCGGGAGCCTACGAGCAGTACTTC. Translating it yields CASSQDRLAGAYEQYF.

This chain links TRBV19 with TRBJ2-3; no definite D call. In germline, CDR1 is LNHDA, CDR2 SQIVND (reference sequence). Trimming took off 4 bases at V and 4 bases at J, with 18 bases between the two ends. The CDR3 contains 16 residues. As DNA, the CDR3 is TGTGCCAGTAGTAATCCCCTAGAGACCTTGCCAGATACGCAGTATTTT. Protein sequence: CASSNPLETLPDTQYF.

J is TRBJ1-2 and V is TRBV27, with 7 bases identical to TRBD1. The V gene's germline CDR1 is MNHEY and CDR2 SMNVEV (reference sequence). This CDR3 contains 18 residues. The J segment lost 7 bases and the V segment lost 3 bases, leaving 20 bases of the junction unmatched. The CDR3 sequence: CASSFYGLRDSLVSGYTF. The CDR3 DNA sequence: TGTGCCAGCAGTTTCTACGGACTCCGGGACAGCCTGGTTAGTGGCTACACCTTC.

The chain joins TRBV4-3 to TRBJ1-2, with 9 bases fitting TRBD1. Germline CDR1 LGHNA, CDR2 YSLEER. The CDR3 loop spans 16 amino acids. The V and J ends lost 1 base and 5 bases, in that order; junction bases with no gene match: 8. The CDR3, as DNA: TGCGCCAGCAGCCAAGCCCCGGGACAGGGTAAATATGGCTACACCTTC. Protein: CASSQAPGQGKYGYTF.

This sequence joins TRBV29-1 and TRBJ1-1, with 8 bases that match TRBD1. CDR1 is SQVTM, CDR2 ANQGSEA, per germline. V shed 4 bases and J 2 bases; nucleotides not matched to a gene: 9. This CDR3 is built from 15 residues. CDR3 sequence reads: CSVGLSGGRNTEAFF. The DNA of the CDR3 is TGCAGCGTTGGTTTGTCAGGGGGCCGCAACACTGAAGCTTTCTTT.

V is TRBV5-1 and J is TRBJ1-4; TRBD1 is a possible D gene (6 bases). The CDR3 covers 16 residues. Germline CDR1 reads SGHRS; CDR2 reads YFSETQ. Trimming pared 4 bases from V and 7 bases from J, leaving 20 bases between. The CDR3 is CASSPLGRGRVEKLFF. CDR3 bases: TGCGCCAGCAGCCCACTGGGGCGGGGGCGCGTTGAAAAACTGTTTTTT.

The chain couples TRBV7-8 to TRBJ1-5; D perhaps matches TRBD1 (5 bases). With 3 bases removed from V and 3 bases from J, the gap between germline ends came to 12 bases. Germline-derived CDR1 and CDR2 are SGHVS and FQNEAQ. This CDR3 region has 15 residues. The chain's CDR3 is CASSLGLGLNQPQHF. The CDR3 DNA follows: TGTGCCAGCAGCTTGGGGCTGGGGCTCAATCAGCCCCAGCATTTT.